Below, 26 T cell receptor beta chains from the same sample are listed, as sequenced in a study of low-dose radiotherapy and immunotherapy resistance in tumors. Time point specified: after trial treatment. Treatment noted: LDRT plus nivolumab, ipilimumab, low-dose cyclophosphamide and aspirin (RACIN trial). TRAV and TRBV primers primed cDNA for both TCRalpha and TCRbeta. TCR amplification ran roughly 20 PCR cycles using constant-region and V-primer adapter primers. MiXCR, run by TCRdb on the reads, gives a single entry per CDR3 protein. The sample includes approximately 42,000 distinct CDR3 sequences, approximately 26% seen only once; the top ten take over 9.5%. This sample comprised PBMCs, obtained after low-dose radiotherapy plus immunotherapy. These receptors came from a male donor with prostate cancer.

This clonotype was recorded at least ten times. The rearrangement uses TRBV4-2 and TRBJ1-1; 9 positions match TRBD1. This CDR3 has 16 residues. The V segment lost 1 base and the J segment 2 bases; nucleotides outside the gene matches: 5. From germline, CDR1 is LGHNA and CDR2 YNFKEQ. The CDR3 DNA reads TGTGCCAGCAGCCAAGGGACAGGGGCCCATAACACTGAAGCTTTCTTT. This codes for CASSQGTGAHNTEAFF.

This clonotype was counted many times. V is TRBV19 and J is TRBJ2-2; D gene unclear. Germline CDR1 reads LNHDA; CDR2 reads SQIVND (reference sequence). The germline V and J ends were trimmed by 6 bases and 4 bases, with 3 bases remaining between them. The CDR3 is made up of 11 amino acids. The CDR3 nucleotides are TGTGCCAGTAGGGGCACCGGGGAGCTGTTTTTT. It codes for CASRGTGELFF.

Here the CDR3 DNA reads TGCGCCAGCAGCTTGGCCTCGGAGTATGAGCAGTTCTTC. This sequence encodes CASSLASEYEQFF. J is TRBJ2-1 and V is TRBV5-1, with no clear D. The CDR3 totals 13 residues. Per the germline V gene, CDR1 is SGHRS and CDR2 is YFSETQ. Trimming left V 0 bases short and J 8 bases short, with 9 bases between.

The sample holds many counts of this clonotype. The chain recombines TRBV9 with TRBJ2-2; 12 bases match TRBD2. V shed 0 bases and J 0 bases; nucleotides not matched to a gene: 6. Germline V gene lookup returns CDR1 SGDLS and CDR2 YYNGEE. This CDR3 is 19 amino acids long. The CDR3: CASSVGASGGASNTGELFF. The DNA for the CDR3 is TGTGCCAGCAGCGTAGGGGCTAGCGGGGGGGCGTCGAACACCGGGGAGCTGTTTTTT.

The sample holds many counts of this clonotype. The chain recombines TRBV20-1 with TRBJ2-7; TRBD1 might be the D (5 bases). Germline V gives CDR1 DFQATT, CDR2 SNEGSKA (reference sequence). This CDR3 comprises 14 residues. V lost 0 bases to trimming and J lost 0 bases, with 9 bases between them. The CDR3 DNA reads as TGCAGTGCTAGAGACAGGGTTTTCTCCTACGAGCAGTACTTC. Protein: CSARDRVFSYEQYF.

The CDR3 protein is CASSQDESSGAYNEQFF. In DNA, the CDR3 is TGTGCCAGCAGCCAAGATGAGTCTAGCGGGGCTTACAATGAGCAGTTCTTC. The rearrangement joins TRBV3-1 to TRBJ2-1; 9 bases align to TRBD2. Germline V gives CDR1 LGHDT, CDR2 YNNKEL (reference sequence). The CDR3 is made up of 17 amino acids. V lost 0 bases, J lost 4 bases, and 7 bases stayed unmatched.

In this sample, this clonotype turned up many times. The CDR3 DNA sequence: TGCGCCAGCAGCTTGTCACTAGCGGGGAGCACAGATACGCAGTATTTT. Its translation is CASSLSLAGSTDTQYF. The V and J genes are TRBV5-1 and TRBJ2-3; 10 nucleotides match TRBD2. The CDR3 length is 16 residues. J was trimmed by 0 bases and V by 1 base; bases with no gene match: 2. The germline gives CDR1 SGHRS, CDR2 YFSETQ.

Many counts were recorded for this clonotype. CDR3 nucleotides: TGTGCCTGGAGTGTACCCTATGAGCAGTTCTTC. This sequence encodes CAWSVPYEQFF. V gene TRBV30 combines with J gene TRBJ2-1; the D is unclear. Germline CDR1 and CDR2: GTSNPN and SVGIG (reference sequence). This CDR3 spans 11 amino acids. V lost 0 bases, J lost 8 bases, and 5 bases lay in between.

Many counts were recorded for this clonotype. The chain joins TRBV20-1 to TRBJ1-1, with D possibly being TRBD1 (6 bases). There are 15 residues in the CDR3. The germline V and J ends were trimmed by 6 bases and 3 bases, with 20 bases remaining between them. Germline-derived CDR1 and CDR2 are DFQATT and SNEGSKA (reference sequence). The CDR3 sequence is CSAPRRGARDTEAFF. CDR3 in DNA: TGCAGTGCCCCACGCCGGGGGGCGAGGGACACTGAAGCTTTCTTT.

In this sample, this clonotype turned up once. A far bigger clonotype differs at one base, so this is likely a read error. The chain is built from TRBV15 and TRBJ2-1; D is undetermined. V was pared by 0 bases and J by 10 bases, with 16 bases between. This CDR3 region has 15 residues. Germline assignment: CDR1 LNHNV and CDR2 YYDKDF (reference sequence). The CDR3 sequence is CATSRDRLGSYEQFF. CDR3 coding DNA: TGTGCCACCAGCAGAGACCGGCTCGGCTCCTACGAGCAGTTCTTC.

This clonotype was counted ten times or more. Written as DNA, the CDR3 is TGTGCCAGCAGTCCATCCGGACAGCCAAACACTGAAGCTTTCTTT. Its protein is CASSPSGQPNTEAFF. The chain uses TRBV6-2 or TRBV6-3 and TRBJ1-1, with D possibly TRBD1 on 6 matching bases. V lost 5 bases and J lost 2, with 15 bases in between. The CDR3 is 15 amino acids. Germline V CDR1 and CDR2: MNHEY, SVGEGT.

Concerning this clonotype itself: It is likely a read error: a sequence one base away is far more abundant. V usage is TRBV11-2 and J usage is TRBJ2-1; TRBD1 is a possible D gene (7 bases). The germline CDR1 and CDR2 sequences are SGHAT and FQNNGV. V gave up 5 bases and J gave up 13 bases, with 27 bases separating them. This CDR3 spans 16 amino acids. CDR3 region: CASSETGEVTKNIQFF. The CDR3 coding sequence is TGTGCCAGCAGCGAAACAGGGGAGGTTACCAAAAACATTCAGTTCTTC.

This clonotype was observed at least ten times. The chain recombines TRBV12-5 with TRBJ1-2, with D hard to call. V lost 5 bases, J lost 7 bases, and 17 bases lay in between. This CDR3 comprises 14 residues. Germline V lookup: CDR1 LGHNT, CDR2 FRNRAP. The CDR3 loop reads CASGPQDPAGGYTF. The CDR3 DNA reads as TGTGCTAGTGGTCCCCAGGACCCCGCGGGTGGCTACACCTTC.

Ten or more counts support this clonotype. DNA for the CDR3: TGTGCCTGGAGTCGGGAGGGCAATCAGCCCCAGCATTTT. This codes for CAWSREGNQPQHF. This chain connects TRBV30 to TRBJ1-5, with unresolved D. The CDR3 runs to 13 residues. The germline gives CDR1 GTSNPN, CDR2 SVGIG (reference sequence). The V and J ends lost 2 bases and 2 bases respectively, with 7 bases between them.

This clonotype has at least ten counts. V and J are TRBV6-1 and TRBJ1-1; tentatively, D is TRBD1 (5 bases). There are 15 residues in the CDR3. With 1 base removed from V and 0 bases from J, the gap between germline ends came to 9 bases. Per germline, CDR1 MNHNS and CDR2 SASEGT. The CDR3 DNA sequence: TGTGCCAGCAGTGAAGGCGGGGCCTTGAACACTGAAGCTTTCTTT. It translates to CASSEGGALNTEAFF.

This clonotype has a count of ten or more. This chain connects TRBV19 to TRBJ1-2, with a tentative D call TRBD1 (5 bases). This CDR3 has 16 residues. Germline V CDR1 and CDR2: LNHDA, SQIVND (reference sequence). V was shortened by 0 bases and J by 7 bases, with 18 bases between the two germline ends. The CDR3 DNA reads as TGTGCCAGTAGTATAGATCCCACAGGAAAAACTGGTGGCTACACCTTC. Encoded protein: CASSIDPTGKTGGYTF.

As for this clonotype: It may be a read error: a sequence one base away is much more abundant. The chain is built from TRBV14 and TRBJ1-6; D is undetermined. This CDR3 is built from 13 residues. The germline V and J ends were trimmed by 7 bases and 10 bases, with 14 bases remaining between them. Germline CDR1 reads SGHDN; CDR2 reads FVKESK. The CDR3 loop is CASTYGPVSPLHF. DNA of the CDR3: TGTGCCAGCACCTACGGGCCGGTATCACCCCTCCACTTT.

The gene calls are TRBV5-1 and TRBJ2-1; D ambiguous. CDR1 is SGHRS and CDR2 is YFSETQ in the germline V gene. Trimming cost V 5 bases and J 2 bases, with 8 bases left between them. This CDR3 has 13 amino acids. CDR3 DNA sequence: TGCGCCAGCAGTCAGGAAACCTACAATGAGCAGTTCTTC. It translates to CASSQETYNEQFF.

A note on this clonotype: A far larger clone is one nucleotide away, so this likely arose from a read error. The chain employs TRBV5-1 and TRBJ2-1, with 13 positions matching TRBD2. Germline assignment: CDR1 SGHRS and CDR2 YFSETQ. The CDR3 is made up of 16 amino acids. The V gene end was trimmed by 4 bases and the J gene end by 10 bases; junction bases not matched to a gene: 11. CDR3 loop: CASSVRTSGSTYEQFF. The DNA for the CDR3 is TGCGCCAGCAGCGTGAGGACTAGCGGGAGTACCTACGAGCAGTTCTTC. Using reference TRBV5-1 and TRBJ2-1 for the parts outside the CDR3, the full variable domain is KAGVTQTPRYLIKTRGQQVTLSCSPISGHRSVSWYQQTPGQGLQFLFEYFSETQRNKGNFPGRFSGRQFSNSRSEMNVSTLELGDSALYLCASSVRTSGSTYEQFFGPGTRLTVL.

Many counts were recorded for this clonotype. The CDR3 DNA sequence: TGTGCCAGCAGCTTACCGGGACTAGCTACGTTGTCCTCCTACGAGCAGTACTTC. Protein product: CASSLPGLATLSSYEQYF. The chain couples TRBV7-9 to TRBJ2-7; 9 bases fit TRBD2. Unmatched junction bases numbered 11, after V lost 2 bases and J lost 0 bases. Germline-derived CDR1 and CDR2 are SEHNR and FQNEAQ (reference sequence). The CDR3 consists of 18 residues.

This clonotype has a count of ten or more. The chain carries TRBV9 and TRBJ1-1; 8 positions match TRBD1. J gave up 0 bases and V 4 bases, and 5 bases lay outside the gene matches. This CDR3 contains 15 residues. CDR1 is SGDLS, CDR2 YYNGEE, per germline. The CDR3 spells CASSTRQGLNTEAFF. CDR3 coding DNA: TGTGCCAGCAGCACACGACAGGGGCTGAACACTGAAGCTTTCTTT.

Many counts were recorded for this clonotype. This chain uses TRBV20-1 with TRBJ2-1, with D tentatively TRBD1 or TRBD2 (6 bases each). Germline values: CDR1 DFQATT, CDR2 SNEGSKA (reference sequence). This CDR3 is 16 amino acids long. Deletions cut 0 bases from V and 0 bases from J, with 12 bases between. The CDR3 protein is CSARDPGASSYNEQFF. CDR3 bases: TGCAGTGCTAGAGATCCGGGGGCGAGCTCCTACAATGAGCAGTTCTTC.

This clonotype showed up just a few times. The chain recombines TRBV6-2 or TRBV6-3 with TRBJ2-5; 7 bases line up with TRBD1. V gave up 11 bases and J gave up 1 base; unmatched junction bases: 16. The CDR3 contains 16 residues. Germline CDR1 is MNHEY and CDR2 is SVGEGT. Here the CDR3 reads CAGSSRKGTVQETQYF. The CDR3 DNA reads as TGTGCCGGATCCAGCCGGAAGGGGACAGTCCAAGAGACCCAGTACTTC.

In its sample, this clonotype was seen many times. J is TRBJ2-7 and V is TRBV19; D call uncertain. V was clipped by 0 bases and J by 3 bases, with 9 bases between them. CDR3 size: 14 residues. The V gene's germline CDR1 is LNHDA and CDR2 SQIVND (reference sequence). CDR3 sequence (DNA): TGTGCCAGTAGTATAGAATTCACGGGCTACGAGCAGTACTTC. Encoded protein: CASSIEFTGYEQYF.

This clonotype came up many times. The V call is TRBV7-7, the J call TRBJ2-7; D may be TRBD2 (5 bases). The CDR3 runs to 12 residues. CDR1 is SSHAT and CDR2 is FNYEAQ in the germline V gene (reference sequence). The germline V and J ends were trimmed by 1 base and 7 bases, with 8 bases remaining between them. CDR3 in DNA: TGTGCCAGCAGCTTAGAATCGGGGGAGCAGTACTTC. It codes for CASSLESGEQYF.

This clonotype showed up just a few times. The chain uses TRBV7-8 and TRBJ2-7; tentatively, D is TRBD1 (6 bases). The V gene lost 1 base and the J gene lost 5 bases, with 15 bases spanning the gap. The CDR3 spans 15 residues. From germline, CDR1 is SGHVS and CDR2 FQNEAQ. In DNA form, the CDR3 reads TGTGCCAGCAGCTTAGAGGGGTGGGGGCGGAACGAGCAGTACTTC. Its protein is CASSLEGWGRNEQYF. Together with reference TRBV7-8 and TRBJ2-7, the CDR3 gives the full variable domain: GAGVSQSPRYKVAKRGQDVALRCDPISGHVSLFWYQQALGQGPEFLTYFQNEAQLDKSGLPSDRFFAERPEGSVSTLKIQRTQQEDSAVYLCASSLEGWGRNEQYFGPGTRLTVT.